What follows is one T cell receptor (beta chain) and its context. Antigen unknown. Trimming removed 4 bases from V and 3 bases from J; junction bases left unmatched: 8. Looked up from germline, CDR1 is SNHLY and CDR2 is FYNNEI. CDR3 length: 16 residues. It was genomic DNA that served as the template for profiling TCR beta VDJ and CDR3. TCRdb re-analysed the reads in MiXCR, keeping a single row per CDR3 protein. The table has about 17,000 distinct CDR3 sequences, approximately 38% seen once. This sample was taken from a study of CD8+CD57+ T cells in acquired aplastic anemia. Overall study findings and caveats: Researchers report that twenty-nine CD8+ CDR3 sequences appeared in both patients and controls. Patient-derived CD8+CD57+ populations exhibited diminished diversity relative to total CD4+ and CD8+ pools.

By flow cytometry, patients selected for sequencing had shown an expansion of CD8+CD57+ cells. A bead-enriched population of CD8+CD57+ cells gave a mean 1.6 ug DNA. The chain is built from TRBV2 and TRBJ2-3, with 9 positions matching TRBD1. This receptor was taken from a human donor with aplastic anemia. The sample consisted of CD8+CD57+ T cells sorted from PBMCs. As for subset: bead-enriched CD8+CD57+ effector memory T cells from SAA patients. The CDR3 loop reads CASSGSQGAVTDTQYF. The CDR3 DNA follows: TGTGCCAGCAGTGGCTCACAGGGGGCCGTTACAGATACGCAGTATTTT.